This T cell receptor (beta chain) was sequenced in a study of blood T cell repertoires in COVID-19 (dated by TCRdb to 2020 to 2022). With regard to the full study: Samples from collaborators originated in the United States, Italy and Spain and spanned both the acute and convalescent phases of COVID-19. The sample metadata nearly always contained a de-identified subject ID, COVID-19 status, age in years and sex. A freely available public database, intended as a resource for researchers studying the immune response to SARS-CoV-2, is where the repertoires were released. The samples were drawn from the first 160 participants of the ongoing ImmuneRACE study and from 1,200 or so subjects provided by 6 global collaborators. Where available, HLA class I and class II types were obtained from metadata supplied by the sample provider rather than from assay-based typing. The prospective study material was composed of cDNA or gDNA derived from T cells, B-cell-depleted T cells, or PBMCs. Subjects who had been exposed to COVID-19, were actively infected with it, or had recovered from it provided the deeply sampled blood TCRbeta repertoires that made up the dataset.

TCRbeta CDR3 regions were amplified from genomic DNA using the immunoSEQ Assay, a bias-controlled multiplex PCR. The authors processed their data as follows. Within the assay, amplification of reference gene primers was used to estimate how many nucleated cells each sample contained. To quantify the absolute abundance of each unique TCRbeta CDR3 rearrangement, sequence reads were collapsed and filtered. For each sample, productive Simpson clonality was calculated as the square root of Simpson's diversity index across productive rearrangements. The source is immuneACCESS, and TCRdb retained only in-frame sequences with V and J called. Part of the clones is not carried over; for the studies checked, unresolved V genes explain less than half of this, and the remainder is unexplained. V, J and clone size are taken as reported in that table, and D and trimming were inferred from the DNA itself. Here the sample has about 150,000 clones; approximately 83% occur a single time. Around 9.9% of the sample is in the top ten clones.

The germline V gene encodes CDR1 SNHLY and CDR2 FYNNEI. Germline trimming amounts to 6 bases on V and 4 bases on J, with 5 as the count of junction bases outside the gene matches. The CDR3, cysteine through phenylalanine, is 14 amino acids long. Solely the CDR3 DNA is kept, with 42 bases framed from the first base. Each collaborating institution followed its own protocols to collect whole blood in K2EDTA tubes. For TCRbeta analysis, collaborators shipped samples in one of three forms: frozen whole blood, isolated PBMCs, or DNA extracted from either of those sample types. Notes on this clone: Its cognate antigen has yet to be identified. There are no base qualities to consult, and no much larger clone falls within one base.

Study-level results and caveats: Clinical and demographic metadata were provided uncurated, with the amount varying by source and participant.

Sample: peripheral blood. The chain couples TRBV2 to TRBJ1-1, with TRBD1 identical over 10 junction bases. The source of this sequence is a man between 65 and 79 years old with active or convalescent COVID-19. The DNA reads TGTGCCAGCAGCGACCGGACAGGGGGCACTGAAGCTTTCTTT. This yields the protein CASSDRTGGTEAFF.